The present T cell receptor beta chain was sequenced within a study of response to subunit inactivated influenza vaccine. Via MiXCR, TCRdb re-called the RT-PCR reads, giving one row per CDR3 protein. The table has 500,000 to 550,000 distinct CDR3 sequences, 7.6% seen once. Notes on this clonotype: Antigen: not known.

The V end was cut by 0 bases, the J end by 9 bases, with 10 bases between. Germline values: CDR1 SGHTA, CDR2 FQGNSA. CDR3 length: 13 residues. Whole-study findings and limits: The authors offered the suggestion that each seasonal influenza vaccination recruits few new T cells.

This chain links TRBV7-2 with TRBJ2-3; D unclear. The receptor comes from a man in his fifties or sixties who received an inactivated influenza vaccine. Material: PBMCs from blood, obtained roughly 24 months after vaccination. CDR3 amino acids: CASSLAGPTTQYF. CDR3 nucleotide sequence: TGTGCCAGCAGCTTAGCGGGCCCCACCACGCAGTATTTT.